This T cell receptor beta chain was identified in a study of shared clonotypes between healthy human individuals. Study as a whole: For every donor, three CD4 naive, three CD4 memory, two CD8 naive and one CD8 memory plates were used.

The assay was immunoSEQ multiplex PCR, and TCRdb's table has in-frame clones only and misses some. The sample yields about 2.4 million clones, approximately 94% seen once. Regarding the study as a whole: Limited genetic and exposure-history diversity came from having few donors. Non-shared clonotypes displayed generation probabilities falling below those of clonotypes present in all four donors.

Germline values: CDR1 MNHEY, CDR2 SVGAGI. CDR3 length: 12 residues. Trimming pared 5 bases from V and 5 bases from J, leaving 9 bases between. Division of CD4+ cells produced a CD45RA+ naive subset and a CD45RA-negative memory subset. This clone came up a few times. As yet, its antigen is unknown. The same CDR3 can be traced to other DNA sequences in this sample. Sequenced sample: naive CD4+ T cells from PBMCs. Subset described: CD45RA+ positively selected. The chain has TRBV6-5 and TRBJ1-2, with D unresolved. This clonotype was obtained from a man aged 18 to 35 in good health. Some clones in this sample may be carry-over from other donors' samples. The CDR3 coding sequence is TGTGCCAGCAGTCGCAAAGGGTATGGCTACACCTTC. The encoded protein is CASSRKGYGYTF.